A selection of T cell receptor beta chains follows, all from one sample in a study of T cell changes during pregnancy in multiple sclerosis. The assay was immunoSEQ multiplex PCR, and TCRdb's table has in-frame clones only and misses some. In the table there are tens of thousands of clones, 90% to 95% of which are singletons. The sample here was peripheral blood, taken after pregnancy. The origin of the receptors is a female donor with multiple sclerosis, enrolled in a pregnancy study. Each CDR3 is given with its conserved first and last residue. D genes are given only for firm matches.

J gene: TRBJ1-4; V gene: TRBV5-1; D gene: -; CDR3 DNA: TGCGCCAGCAGCCTTGCAACTAATGAAAAACTGTTTTTT; CDR3 protein: CASSLATNEKLFF
J gene: TRBJ1-5; V gene: TRBV27; D gene: TRBD1; CDR3 DNA: TGTGCCAGCAGTCCATTATCCGGGACAGGGGGGCGGCCCCAGCATTTT; CDR3 protein: CASSPLSGTGGRPQHF
J gene: TRBJ1-3; V gene: TRBV28; D gene: -; CDR3 DNA: TGTGCCAGCAGTACGTTCCGGGAAGGCGGAAACACCATATATTTT; CDR3 protein: CASSTFREGGNTIYF
J gene: TRBJ1-2; V gene: TRBV7-9; D gene: TRBD1; CDR3 DNA: TGTGCCAGCAGCTTATCGACAGGGGACTATGGCTACACCTTC; CDR3 protein: CASSLSTGDYGYTF
J gene: TRBJ2-7; V gene: TRBV4-3; D gene: TRBD1; CDR3 DNA: TGCGCCAGCAGCCAGACCGGGACAGGGCCCTACGAGCAGTACTTC; CDR3 protein: CASSQTGTGPYEQYF
J gene: TRBJ2-7; V gene: TRBV14; D gene: TRBD2; CDR3 DNA: TGTGCCAGCAGCCAAGAATCCTCTAGCGGGAGAATATACGAGCAGTACTTC; CDR3 protein: CASSQESSSGRIYEQYF
J gene: TRBJ2-1; V gene: TRBV6-1; D gene: TRBD1; CDR3 DNA: TGTGCCAGCAGAGGACAGGGCTACAATGAGCAGTTCTTC; CDR3 protein: CASRGQGYNEQFF
J gene: TRBJ2-7; V gene: TRBV14; D gene: TRBD1; CDR3 DNA: TGTGCCAGCAGCCATGGGACAGGGGACAGGGAGCAGTACTTC; CDR3 protein: CASSHGTGDREQYF
J gene: TRBJ1-1; V gene: TRBV13; D gene: -; CDR3 DNA: TGTGCCAGCAGCTTGACAGCAAACACTGAAGCTTTCTTT; CDR3 protein: CASSLTANTEAFF
J gene: TRBJ1-4; V gene: TRBV25-1; D gene: -; CDR3 DNA: TGTGCCAGCAGTATCCCGGGTCTCCTTAATGAAAAACTGTTTTTT; CDR3 protein: CASSIPGLLNEKLFF
J gene: TRBJ2-1; V gene: TRBV11-3; D gene: -; CDR3 DNA: TGTGCCAGCAGCTTAGGGGTGGCGGGAACAACCTACAATGAGCAGTTCTTC; CDR3 protein: CASSLGVAGTTYNEQFF
J gene: TRBJ2-5; V gene: TRBV11-2; D gene: -; CDR3 DNA: TGTGCCAGCAGCTTCGGTAGCGAGACCCAGTACTTC; CDR3 protein: CASSFGSETQYF
J gene: TRBJ2-1; V gene: TRBV18; D gene: TRBD2; CDR3 DNA: TGTGCCAGCTCACGCGGACTAGCGTACAATGAGCAGTTCTTC; CDR3 protein: CASSRGLAYNEQFF
J gene: TRBJ2-7; V gene: TRBV7-8; D gene: -; CDR3 DNA: TGTGCCAGCAGCTTAGGTAGACAGTCCTACGAGCAGTACTTC; CDR3 protein: CASSLGRQSYEQYF
J gene: TRBJ2-3; V gene: TRBV5-4; D gene: TRBD1; CDR3 DNA: TGTGCCAGCAGCTTACAGGGGGTTAGGTACACAGATACGCAGTATTTT; CDR3 protein: CASSLQGVRYTDTQYF
J gene: TRBJ1-3; V gene: TRBV4-2; D gene: TRBD1; CDR3 DNA: TGTGCCAGCAGCCAAGATCTCGAGGGGGCGCGAGGAAACACCATATATTTT; CDR3 protein: CASSQDLEGARGNTIYF